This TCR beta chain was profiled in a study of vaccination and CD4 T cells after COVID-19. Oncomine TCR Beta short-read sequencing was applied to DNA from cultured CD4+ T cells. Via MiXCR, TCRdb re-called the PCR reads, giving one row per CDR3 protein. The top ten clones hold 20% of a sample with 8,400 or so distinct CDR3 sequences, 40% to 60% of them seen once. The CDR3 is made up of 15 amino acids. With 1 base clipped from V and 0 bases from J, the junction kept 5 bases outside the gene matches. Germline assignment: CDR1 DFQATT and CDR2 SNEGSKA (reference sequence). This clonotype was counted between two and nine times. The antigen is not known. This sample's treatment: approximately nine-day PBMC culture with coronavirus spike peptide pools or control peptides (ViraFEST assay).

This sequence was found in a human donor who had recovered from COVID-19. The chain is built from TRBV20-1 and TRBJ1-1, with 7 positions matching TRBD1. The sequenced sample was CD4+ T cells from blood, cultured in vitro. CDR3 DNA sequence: TGCAGTGCTAGAGTGCGGGACAGACTGAACACTGAAGCTTTCTTT. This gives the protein CSARVRDRLNTEAFF.